The 27 T cell receptor beta chains below all came from one sample that was sequenced in a study of shared clonotypes between healthy human individuals. Only in-frame clones appear in the TCRdb table, and some are missing; sequencing was by immunoSEQ multiplex PCR. The table has fewer than 800,000 clones, about 92% seen once. Terminally differentiated effector memory CD45RA+ cells were excluded from the naive CD8 cells, which were CD45RO-negative and positively selected for CCR7. Input material: naive CD8+ T cells sorted from blood. Every receptor here comes from a man under 40 in good health.

The CDR3: CASSSEVDTQYF. CDR3 DNA sequence: TGTGCCAGCTCATCGGAGGTAGATACGCAGTATTTT. V gene TRBV18 combines with J gene TRBJ2-3; weak D call: TRBD2 (5 bases). Germline lookup yields CDR1 KGHSH and CDR2 LQKENI. The CDR3 runs to 12 residues. The V end was cut by 5 bases, the J end by 5 bases, with 8 bases between.

The gene calls are TRBV7-9 and TRBJ2-5, with D unclear. V lost 5 bases and J lost 1, with 8 bases in between. The V gene's germline CDR1 is SEHNR and CDR2 FQNEAQ (reference sequence). The CDR3 has 13 amino acids. The CDR3 spells CASSPDLQETQYF. The CDR3 region has the DNA TGTGCCAGCAGCCCTGACCTCCAAGAGACCCAGTACTTC.

The V gene is TRBV29-1, the J gene TRBJ2-1, with 8 bases fitting TRBD2. J was trimmed by 7 bases and V by 3 bases; bases with no gene match: 11. Per the germline V gene, CDR1 is SQVTM and CDR2 is ANQGSEA. The CDR3 runs to 15 residues. CDR3 in amino acids: CSVDAGRTSRNEQFF. The CDR3 DNA sequence: TGCAGCGTTGACGCCGGGAGGACTAGCAGAAATGAGCAGTTCTTC.

This chain links TRBV14 with TRBJ2-5; D is possibly TRBD1 (5 bases). Per germline, CDR1 SGHDN and CDR2 FVKESK. Trimming removed 0 bases from V and 1 base from J, with 12 bases in between. The CDR3 loop spans 16 amino acids. DNA for the CDR3: TGTGCCAGCAGCCAAGAGACAGCGTACATCCAAGAGACCCAGTACTTC. It translates to CASSQETAYIQETQYF.

This chain connects TRBV9 to TRBJ2-3; 10 bases align to TRBD2. CDR1 and CDR2 from the germline V gene are SGDLS and YYNGEE. The V gene end was trimmed by 0 bases and the J gene end by 2 bases; junction bases not matched to a gene: 6. CDR3 length: 17 amino acids. The CDR3 DNA reads as TGTGCCAGCAGCGTAGAGGCCGGGACTAGCGTCACAGATACGCAGTATTTT. It is translated as CASSVEAGTSVTDTQYF.

The gene calls are TRBV28 and TRBJ2-7, with TRBD1 as a possible D gene (5 bases). From germline, CDR1 is MDHEN and CDR2 SYDVKM. Between the trimmed V and J ends, which lost 10 bases and 3 bases, there was a span of 16 bases. The CDR3 is 13 amino acids. The CDR3 region is CAIRDSNNYEQYF. The CDR3 bases are TGTGCCATCCGAGACAGCAACAACTACGAGCAGTACTTC.

This rearrangement joins TRBV7-9 to TRBJ2-1, with 8 bases lining up with TRBD2. V was pared by 0 bases and J by 14 bases, with 3 bases of the junction left unmatched. The CDR3 spans 12 residues. The germline gives CDR1 SEHNR, CDR2 FQNEAQ (reference sequence). The CDR3 region has the DNA TGTGCCAGCAGCTTAGCCCCGGGAGGGAAGTTCTTC. Its protein product is CASSLAPGGKFF.

The V call is TRBV5-1, the J call TRBJ2-7; 7 bases fit TRBD1. V dropped 4 bases and J dropped 1; count of bases not matched to a gene: 11. The CDR3 totals 16 residues. The germline V gene has CDR1 SGHRS and CDR2 YFSETQ. The CDR3 here is CASSPADRINSYEQYF. The CDR3, as DNA: TGCGCCAGCAGCCCCGCGGACAGGATCAATTCCTACGAGCAGTACTTC.

The chain employs TRBV27 and TRBJ1-1, with TRBD1 matching over 11 bases. Trimming removed 3 bases from V and 0 bases from J; junction bases left unmatched: 6. The CDR3 sequence is 17 residues long. The germline V gene has CDR1 MNHEY and CDR2 SMNVEV (reference sequence). The CDR3 sequence: CASSFEWTGGMNTEAFF. In DNA, the CDR3 is TGTGCCAGCAGTTTTGAATGGACAGGGGGCATGAACACTGAAGCTTTCTTT.

The gene calls are TRBV2 and TRBJ2-1; D may be TRBD1 (5 bases). V lost 4 bases to trimming and J lost 4 bases, with 11 bases between them. Germline assignment: CDR1 SNHLY and CDR2 FYNNEI. CDR3 size: 14 residues. The CDR3 loop reads CASSATQGYNEQFF. For the CDR3, the DNA is TGTGCCAGCAGTGCGACTCAGGGTTACAATGAGCAGTTCTTC. The full variable domain, rest sourced from reference TRBV2 and TRBJ2-1, is EPEVTQTPSHQVTQMGQEVILRCVPISNHLYFYWYRQILGQKVEFLVSFYNNEISEKSEIFDDQFSVERPDGSNFTLKIRSTKLEDSAMYFCASSATQGYNEQFFGPGTRLTVL.

This clone has only one observation. The chain carries TRBV27 and TRBJ2-1, with TRBD2 matching over 16 bases. With V trimmed by 2 bases and J by 1 base, 5 bases remained unmatched. The germline V gene encodes CDR1 MNHEY and CDR2 SMNVEV (reference sequence). CDR3 length equals 19 residues. The CDR3 DNA sequence: TGTGCCAGCAGTTTAGTGGGACTAGCGGGAGGGCGGTCCTACAATGAGCAGTTCTTC. Amino acid sequence: CASSLVGLAGGRSYNEQFF.

The V and J genes are TRBV4-3 and TRBJ2-1; tentatively, D is TRBD1 or TRBD2 (5 bases each). The V end lost 0 bases, the J end lost 8 bases, and 17 bases lay between the germline ends. The V gene's germline CDR1 is LGHNA and CDR2 YSLEER. The CDR3 extends over 16 amino acids. The CDR3 coding sequence is TGCGCCAGCAGCCAAGATACGAGGGGCTTTTACCATGAGCAGTTCTTC. It specifies CASSQDTRGFYHEQFF.

J is TRBJ2-1 and V is TRBV7-2; 10 bases match TRBD2. The J segment lost 6 bases and the V segment lost 1 base, leaving 6 bases of the junction unmatched. The CDR3 consists of 16 residues. CDR1 is SGHTA, CDR2 FQGNSA, per germline. CDR3 loop: CASSLEIAGGRNEQFF. The CDR3 nucleotides are TGTGCCAGCAGCTTAGAGATAGCGGGAGGTCGCAATGAGCAGTTCTTC.

This rearrangement joins TRBV27 to TRBJ2-5; D may match TRBD1 or TRBD2 (5 bases each). Germline CDR1 is MNHEY and CDR2 is SMNVEV (reference sequence). The CDR3 sequence is 14 residues long. V lost 8 bases and J 2 bases, leaving 15 bases between the germline ends. The CDR3 sequence: CASRTGRRQETQYF. The CDR3, as DNA: TGTGCCAGCCGTACGGGACGCCGGCAAGAGACCCAGTACTTC.

The J gene is TRBJ2-5, the V gene TRBV6-6, with 13 bases fitting TRBD2. From germline, CDR1 is MNHNY and CDR2 SVGAGI (reference sequence). The CDR3 sequence is 15 residues long. Trimming cost V 6 bases and J 5 bases; bases outside gene matches: 6. The CDR3 nucleotides read TGTGCCAGCAGCCGGACTAGCGGGAGTAAGGAGACCCAGTACTTC. Its translation: CASSRTSGSKETQYF.

The genes are TRBV5-5 and TRBJ1-2, with 7 bases identical to TRBD1. CDR1 and CDR2 (germline): SGHKS, YYEKEE (reference sequence). J lost 2 bases, V lost 7 bases, and 5 bases had no gene match. This CDR3 has 13 residues. For the CDR3, the DNA is TGTGCCAGCTTGGGAGGGGGCAACTATGGCTACACCTTC. Residues: CASLGGGNYGYTF.

The chain joins TRBV28 to TRBJ2-5; D gene unclear. Per the germline V gene, CDR1 is MDHEN and CDR2 is SYDVKM. Trimming left V 3 bases short and J 5 bases short, with 10 bases between. CDR3 length: 13 amino acids. CDR3: CASSFAAYETQYF. The DNA for the CDR3 is TGTGCCAGCAGTTTCGCCGCTTACGAGACCCAGTACTTC.

This chain connects TRBV19 to TRBJ2-2; D is uncertain. The V end was cut by 6 bases, the J end by 0 bases, with 14 bases between. Looked up from germline, CDR1 is LNHDA and CDR2 is SQIVND (reference sequence). The CDR3 runs 16 residues. The CDR3 loop reads CASSLAVGPNTGELFF. CDR3 coding DNA: TGTGCCAGTAGCCTTGCGGTAGGTCCGAACACCGGGGAGCTGTTTTTT. Full variable domain (rest looked up from reference TRBV19 and TRBJ2-2): DGGITQSPKYLFRKEGQNVTLSCEQNLNHDAMYWYRQDPGQGLRLIYYSQIVNDFQKGDIAEGYSVSREKKESFPLTVTSAQKNPTAFYLCASSLAVGPNTGELFFGEGSRLTVL.

The table lists this clone with a count of one. The chain employs TRBV15 and TRBJ1-5; 9 bases agree with TRBD1. CDR1 and CDR2 from the germline V gene are LNHNV and YYDKDF (reference sequence). The CDR3 contains 19 residues. With V trimmed by 3 bases and J by 7 bases, 19 bases remained unmatched. CDR3 sequence: CATSSPDTTKFTGGQPQHF. The CDR3 coding sequence is TGTGCCACCAGCAGCCCCGACACCACGAAGTTTACAGGGGGCCAGCCCCAGCATTTT.

The CDR3 protein is CASSFSREGTYEQYF. CDR3 nucleotide sequence: TGTGCCAGCAGTTTCAGCAGGGAGGGGACCTACGAGCAGTACTTC. The V and J genes are TRBV6-6 and TRBJ2-7; TRBD2 agrees at 7 bases. This CDR3 contains 15 residues. CDR1 MNHNY and CDR2 SVGAGI come from the germline V gene (reference sequence). V dropped 4 bases and J dropped 2; count of bases not matched to a gene: 8.

The chain has TRBV19 and TRBJ1-1; D is uncertain. The V gene lost 3 bases and the J gene lost 3 bases, with 14 bases spanning the gap. Germline V gene data show CDR1 as LNHDA and CDR2 as SQIVND (reference sequence). The CDR3 loop spans 15 amino acids. The DNA of the CDR3 is TGTGCCAGTAGTATCAGCGGGTTTTTGGACACTGAAGCTTTCTTT. It specifies CASSISGFLDTEAFF. The full variable domain, with the rest looked up from reference TRBV19 and TRBJ1-1, is DGGITQSPKYLFRKEGQNVTLSCEQNLNHDAMYWYRQDPGQGLRLIYYSQIVNDFQKGDIAEGYSVSREKKESFPLTVTSAQKNPTAFYLCASSISGFLDTEAFFGQGTRLTVV.

The CDR3, as DNA: TGTGCCATCGACGACCTACAGGGGATTGAGCAGTTCTTC. Protein: CAIDDLQGIEQFF. The chain employs TRBV7-9 and TRBJ2-1; 7 bases agree with TRBD1. In germline, CDR1 is SEHNR, CDR2 FQNEAQ (reference sequence). The CDR3 is made up of 13 amino acids. V lost 10 bases, J lost 9 bases, and 12 bases stayed unmatched.

The chain uses TRBV4-1 and TRBJ2-3; TRBD2 aligns across 9 bases. This CDR3 is 15 amino acids long. The ends lost 4 bases at V and 9 bases at J; junction bases unmatched: 11. Germline-derived CDR1 and CDR2 are MGHRA and YSYEKL. The CDR3 region is CASSPLAGPSGTQYF. Here the CDR3 DNA reads TGCGCCAGCAGCCCACTAGCGGGCCCGTCAGGGACGCAGTATTTT.

The chain links TRBV30 to TRBJ2-7; tentatively, D is TRBD1 (5 bases). The ends were cut back, 7 bases at V and 3 bases at J, with 16 bases in the middle. In germline, CDR1 is GTSNPN, CDR2 SVGIG (reference sequence). The CDR3 is 13 amino acids. The CDR3 sequence: CAFTPRVGYEQYF. In DNA, the CDR3 is TGTGCCTTCACGCCCAGGGTGGGCTACGAGCAGTACTTC.

V and J are TRBV19 and TRBJ2-1; 7 nucleotides match TRBD2. Germline V gene sequence: CDR1 LNHDA, CDR2 SQIVND (reference sequence). After removal of 5 bases from V and 4 bases from J, the junction contained 14 bases not matched to a gene. This CDR3 region has 17 residues. CDR3 residues: CASSPRSGNLFYNEQFF. CDR3 nucleotides: TGTGCCAGTAGTCCCAGGAGCGGGAACCTTTTTTACAATGAGCAGTTCTTC. The variable domain in full, with the rest retrieved from reference TRBV19 and TRBJ2-1, is DGGITQSPKYLFRKEGQNVTLSCEQNLNHDAMYWYRQDPGQGLRLIYYSQIVNDFQKGDIAEGYSVSREKKESFPLTVTSAQKNPTAFYLCASSPRSGNLFYNEQFFGPGTRLTVL.

V gene TRBV19 combines with J gene TRBJ2-1; D might be TRBD1 or TRBD2, each matching 5 bases. The germline CDR1 and CDR2 sequences are LNHDA and SQIVND (reference sequence). V lost 8 bases and J lost 6, with 11 bases in between. The CDR3 runs 12 residues. The CDR3 spells CASPRGANEQFF. The CDR3 nucleotides read TGTGCCAGTCCCCGGGGCGCCAATGAGCAGTTCTTC.

This clone was seen only once. V gene TRBV12-1 combines with J gene TRBJ1-4. TRBV12-1 is classified as a pseudogene. The CDR3 sequence is 11 residues long. CDR3 nucleotides: TGTGCCAGCAGCCCCCGCGGAAAACTGTTTTTT. Translated: CASSPRGKLFF.